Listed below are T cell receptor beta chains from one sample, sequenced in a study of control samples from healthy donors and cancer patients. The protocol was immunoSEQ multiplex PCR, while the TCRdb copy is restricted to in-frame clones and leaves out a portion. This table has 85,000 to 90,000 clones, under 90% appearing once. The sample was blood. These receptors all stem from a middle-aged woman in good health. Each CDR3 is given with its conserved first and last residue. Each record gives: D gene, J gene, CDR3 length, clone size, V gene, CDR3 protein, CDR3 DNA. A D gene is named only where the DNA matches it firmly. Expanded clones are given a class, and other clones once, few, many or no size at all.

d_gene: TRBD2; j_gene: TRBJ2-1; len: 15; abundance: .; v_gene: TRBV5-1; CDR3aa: CASSPGLAGGPEQFF; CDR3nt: TGCGCCAGCAGCCCGGGACTAGCGGGGGGCCCGGAGCAGTTCTTC
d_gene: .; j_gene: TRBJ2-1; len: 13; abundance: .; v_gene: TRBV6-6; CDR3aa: CASSTGLHNEQFF; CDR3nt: TGTGCCAGCAGTACGGGACTGCACAATGAGCAGTTCTTC
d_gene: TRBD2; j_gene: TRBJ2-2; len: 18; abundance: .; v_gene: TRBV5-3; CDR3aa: CARSLSRTSGGNTGELFF; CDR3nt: TGTGCCAGAAGCTTGAGTCGGACTAGCGGGGGGAACACCGGGGAGCTGTTTTTT
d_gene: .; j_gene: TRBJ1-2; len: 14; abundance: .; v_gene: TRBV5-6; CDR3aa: CASSLRGSWYGYTF; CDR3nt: TGTGCCAGCAGCTTGCGGGGGTCCTGGTATGGCTACACCTTC
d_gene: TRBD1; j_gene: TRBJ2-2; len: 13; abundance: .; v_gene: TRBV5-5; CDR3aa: CASSRTGSGELFF; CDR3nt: TGTGCCAGCAGCCGGACAGGGTCCGGGGAGCTGTTTTTT
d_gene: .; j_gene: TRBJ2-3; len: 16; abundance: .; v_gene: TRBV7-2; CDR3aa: CAKSVRLDWFTDTQYF; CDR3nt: TGTGCGAAGTCGGTGAGACTAGATTGGTTTACAGATACGCAGTATTTT
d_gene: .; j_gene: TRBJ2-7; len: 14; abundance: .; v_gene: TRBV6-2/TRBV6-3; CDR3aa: CASSYRTLSYEQYF; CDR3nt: TGTGCCAGCAGTTACCGGACACTTTCCTACGAGCAGTACTTC
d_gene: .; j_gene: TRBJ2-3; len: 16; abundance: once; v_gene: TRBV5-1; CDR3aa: CASSLRGGTGTDTQYF; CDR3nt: TGCGCCAGCAGCTTGCGTGGGGGCACTGGCACAGATACGCAGTATTTT
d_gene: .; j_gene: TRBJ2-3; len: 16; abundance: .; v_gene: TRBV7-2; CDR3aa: CASSSRDLTFTDTQYF; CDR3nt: TGTGCCAGCAGCTCCCGGGACCTGACCTTCACAGATACGCAGTATTTT
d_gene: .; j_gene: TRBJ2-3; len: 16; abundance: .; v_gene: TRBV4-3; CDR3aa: CASSQAAGTGSNTQYF; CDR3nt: TGCGCCAGCAGCCAAGCGGCGGGGACCGGCTCGAATACGCAGTATTTT
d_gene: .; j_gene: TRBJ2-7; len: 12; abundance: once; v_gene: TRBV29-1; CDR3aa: CSVEGITYEQYF; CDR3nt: TGCAGCGTTGAGGGGATAACCTACGAGCAGTACTTC
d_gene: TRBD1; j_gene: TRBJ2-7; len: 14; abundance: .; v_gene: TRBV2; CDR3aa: CASSVDRDSYEQYF; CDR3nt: TGTGCCAGCAGTGTGGACAGGGACTCCTACGAGCAGTACTTC
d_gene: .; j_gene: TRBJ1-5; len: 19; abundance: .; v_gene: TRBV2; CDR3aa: CASSEFGGRTADFNQPQHF; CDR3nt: TGTGCCAGCAGTGAATTTGGTGGACGGACGGCTGACTTCAATCAGCCCCAGCATTTT
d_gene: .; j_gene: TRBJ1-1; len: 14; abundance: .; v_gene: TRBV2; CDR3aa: CASSDGLGNTEAFF; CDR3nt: TGTGCCAGCAGTGACGGGCTGGGAAACACTGAAGCTTTCTTT
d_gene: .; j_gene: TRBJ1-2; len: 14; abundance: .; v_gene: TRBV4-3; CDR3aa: CASSQRRINYGYTF; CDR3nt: TGCGCCAGCAGCCAGCGGAGGATCAACTATGGCTACACCTTC
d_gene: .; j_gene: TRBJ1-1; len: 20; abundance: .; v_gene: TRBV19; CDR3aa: CASSIGRGSVWDRRSTEAFF; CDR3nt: TGTGCCAGTAGTATAGGGAGGGGAAGTGTTTGGGATCGACGGAGCACTGAAGCTTTCTTT
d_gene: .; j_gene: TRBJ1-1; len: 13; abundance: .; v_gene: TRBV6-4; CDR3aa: CASSEGGNTEAFF; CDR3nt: TGTGCCAGCAGTGAAGGGGGGAACACTGAAGCTTTCTTT
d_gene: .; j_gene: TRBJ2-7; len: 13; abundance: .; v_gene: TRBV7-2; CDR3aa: CASSSDTFFEQYF; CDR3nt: TGTGCCAGCAGCTCTGACACCTTCTTCGAGCAGTACTTC
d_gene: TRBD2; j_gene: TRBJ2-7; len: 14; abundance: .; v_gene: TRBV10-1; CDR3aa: CASSESGGAYEQYF; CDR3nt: TGCGCCAGCAGTGAGAGCGGGGGTGCCTACGAGCAGTACTTC
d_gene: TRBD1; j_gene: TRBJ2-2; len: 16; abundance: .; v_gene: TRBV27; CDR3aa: CASSPTGGPNTGELFF; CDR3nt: TGTGCCAGCAGCCCGACAGGGGGCCCGAACACCGGGGAGCTGTTTTTT
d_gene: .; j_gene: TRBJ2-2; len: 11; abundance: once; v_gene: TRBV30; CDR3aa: CAWMSNGELFF; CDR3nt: TGTGCCTGGATGTCGAACGGGGAGCTGTTTTTT
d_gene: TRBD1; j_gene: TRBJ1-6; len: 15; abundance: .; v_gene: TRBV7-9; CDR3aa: CASSKQGASNSPLHF; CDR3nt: TGTGCCAGCAGCAAACAGGGGGCTTCTAATTCACCCCTCCACTTT
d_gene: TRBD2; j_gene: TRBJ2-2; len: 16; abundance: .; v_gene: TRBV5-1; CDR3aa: CASSLGSSGGHGELFF; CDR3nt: TGCGCCAGCAGCTTGGGATCTAGCGGGGGTCACGGGGAGCTGTTTTTT
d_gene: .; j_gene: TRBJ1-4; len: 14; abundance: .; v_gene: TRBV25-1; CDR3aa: CASSSGRGNEKLFF; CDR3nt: TGTGCCAGCAGCTCCGGACGGGGGAATGAAAAACTGTTTTTT
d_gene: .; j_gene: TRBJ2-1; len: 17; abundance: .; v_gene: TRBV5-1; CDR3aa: CASSLLSGKSSYNEQFF; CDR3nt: TGCGCCAGCAGCTTATTATCGGGTAAGAGCTCCTACAATGAGCAGTTCTTC
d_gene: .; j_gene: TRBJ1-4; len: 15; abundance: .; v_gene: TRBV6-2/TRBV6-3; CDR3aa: CASSFTLETNEKLFF; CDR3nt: TGTGCCAGCAGTTTCACACTCGAGACTAATGAAAAACTGTTTTTT
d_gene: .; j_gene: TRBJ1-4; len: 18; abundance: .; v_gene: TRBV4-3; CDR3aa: CASSQDLIVAGLNEKLFF; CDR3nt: TGCGCCAGCAGCCAAGATCTTATTGTAGCAGGTCTGAATGAAAAACTGTTTTTT